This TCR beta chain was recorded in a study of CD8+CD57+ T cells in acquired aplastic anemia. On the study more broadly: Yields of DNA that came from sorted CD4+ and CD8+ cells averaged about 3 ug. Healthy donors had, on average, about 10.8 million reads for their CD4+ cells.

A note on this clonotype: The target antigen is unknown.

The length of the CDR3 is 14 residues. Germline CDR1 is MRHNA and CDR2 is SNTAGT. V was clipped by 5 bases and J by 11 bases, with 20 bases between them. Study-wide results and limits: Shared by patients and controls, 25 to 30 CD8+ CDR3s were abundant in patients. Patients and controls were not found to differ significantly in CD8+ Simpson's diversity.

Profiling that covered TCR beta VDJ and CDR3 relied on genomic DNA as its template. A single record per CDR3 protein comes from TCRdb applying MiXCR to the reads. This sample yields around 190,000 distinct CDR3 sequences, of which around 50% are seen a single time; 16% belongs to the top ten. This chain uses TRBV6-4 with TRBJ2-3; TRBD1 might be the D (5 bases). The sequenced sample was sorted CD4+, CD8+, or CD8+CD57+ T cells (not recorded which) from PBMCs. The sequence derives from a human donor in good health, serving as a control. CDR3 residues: CASSPGRRGNEQYF. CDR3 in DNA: TGTGCCAGCAGTCCGGGCCGAAGGGGAAATGAGCAGTATTTT.